This T cell receptor (beta chain) was sequenced for a study of shared clonotypes between healthy human individuals. This CDR3 is 14 amino acids long. V was cut by 5 bases and J by 4 bases, with 12 bases left in between. Germline CDR1 SNHLY, CDR2 FYNNEI. Data came from immunoSEQ multiplex PCR; TCRdb stores just in-frame clones and leaves some out. The table has fewer than 3 million clones, just under 95% seen once. The material sequenced was naive CD4+ T cells from PBMCs. Subset here: CD45RA+ positively selected. The receptor was derived from a young man in good health. Some clones in this sample may be carry-over from other donors' samples. The rearrangement uses TRBV2 and TRBJ1-5; D is perhaps TRBD1 (5 bases). The CDR3 spells CASSTGTENQPQHF. The CDR3 DNA is TGTGCCAGCAGTACCGGGACCGAGAATCAGCCCCAGCATTTT. The full variable domain, completed using reference TRBV2 and TRBJ1-5, is EPEVTQTPSHQVTQMGQEVILRCVPISNHLYFYWYRQILGQKVEFLVSFYNNEISEKSEIFDDQFSVERPDGSNFTLKIRSTKLEDSAMYFCASSTGTENQPQHFGDGTRLSIL.